This TCR beta chain was documented in a study of blood T cell repertoires in COVID-19. About the study: Acute-phase and convalescent COVID-19 samples originated in the United States, Italy and Spain.

V was cut by 5 bases and J by 1 base, with 6 bases left in between. The length of the CDR3 is 13 residues. Germline V CDR1 and CDR2: LNHDA, SQIVND (reference sequence). The Seattle patients, enrolled during active infection, were followed longitudinally. As handled by the study authors: Amplified reference gene primers provided the basis for estimating nucleated cell counts. Assay used: immunoSEQ multiplex PCR; TCRdb lists only in-frame clones, some missing. V, J and clone size were drawn from that table, and D and trimming were deduced from the DNA. Here the sample spans about 290,000 clones, roughly 86% being singletons.

The chain is built from TRBV19 and TRBJ2-1; no clear D. Material: peripheral blood. This clonotype was sampled from a woman aged 25 to 45 with COVID-19, enrolled during active disease. CDR3 sequence reads: CASSGQSYNEQFF. The CDR3 coding sequence is TGTGCCAGTAGTGGTCAGTCCTACAATGAGCAGTTCTTC.